This entry lists 3 T cell receptor beta chains sequenced from one sample in a study of blood T cell repertoires in COVID-19. The data were produced by immunoSEQ multiplex PCR, yet TCRdb's version contains in-frame clones alone and is incomplete. The sample yields 150,000 to 180,000 clones, around 85% seen once. Sequenced material: peripheral blood. Receptors were obtained from a man aged 55-75 years with COVID-19, enrolled during active disease.

The rearrangement links TRBV24-1 to TRBJ1-5; the D gene is possibly TRBD1 (5 bases). The ends were cut back, 4 bases at V and 3 bases at J, with 12 bases in the middle. The CDR3 consists of 15 residues. The V gene's germline CDR1 is KGHDR and CDR2 SFDVKD. The chain's CDR3 is CATSDVTGNNQPQHF. DNA of the CDR3: TGTGCCACCAGTGACGTAACAGGTAACAATCAGCCCCAGCATTTT.

The chain recombines TRBV2 with TRBJ1-2, with D uncertain. The V and J ends lost 5 bases and 4 bases respectively, with 14 bases between them. CDR3 length equals 14 residues. Looked up from germline, CDR1 is SNHLY and CDR2 is FYNNEI. The CDR3 sequence: CASSTEGGSYGYTF. CDR3 DNA sequence: TGTGCCAGCAGTACTGAGGGAGGGTCCTATGGCTACACCTTC.

This clone was observed a handful of times. The gene calls are TRBV6-6 and TRBJ2-7, with 7 nucleotides matching TRBD1. The length of the CDR3 is 14 residues. The germline V gene encodes CDR1 MNHNY and CDR2 SVGAGI (reference sequence). V was clipped by 6 bases and J by 4 bases; unmatched bases: 9. The CDR3: CASRNRDRAYEQYF. The DNA of the CDR3 is TGTGCCAGCAGAAACAGAGACAGGGCGTACGAGCAGTACTTC.